The present T cell receptor beta chain was sequenced within a study of T cells in Graves' hyperthyroidism and ophthalmopathy. This clonotype was counted many times. RNA transcripts provided the source from which TCR beta CDR3 regions were amplified. The HTBI primer set drove a first-round RT-PCR of the TCR CDR3. In TCRdb, the multiplex PCR reads were re-called with MiXCR into one record per CDR3 protein. The sample contains about 480,000 distinct CDR3 sequences, around 22% of which appear only once. Sequenced sample: blood. The TCR originated in a woman in her twenties or thirties with Graves' ophthalmopathy.

The CDR3 DNA sequence: TGTGCCAGCAGTTACTCGCCCAGGGGGCACACTGAAGCTTTCTTT. It is translated as CASSYSPRGHTEAFF. The chain is built from TRBV6-5 and TRBJ1-1, with 8 bases identical to TRBD1. Germline CDR1 and CDR2: MNHEY and SVGAGI. With V trimmed by 0 bases and J by 3 bases, 3 bases remained unmatched. CDR3 length: 15 residues.